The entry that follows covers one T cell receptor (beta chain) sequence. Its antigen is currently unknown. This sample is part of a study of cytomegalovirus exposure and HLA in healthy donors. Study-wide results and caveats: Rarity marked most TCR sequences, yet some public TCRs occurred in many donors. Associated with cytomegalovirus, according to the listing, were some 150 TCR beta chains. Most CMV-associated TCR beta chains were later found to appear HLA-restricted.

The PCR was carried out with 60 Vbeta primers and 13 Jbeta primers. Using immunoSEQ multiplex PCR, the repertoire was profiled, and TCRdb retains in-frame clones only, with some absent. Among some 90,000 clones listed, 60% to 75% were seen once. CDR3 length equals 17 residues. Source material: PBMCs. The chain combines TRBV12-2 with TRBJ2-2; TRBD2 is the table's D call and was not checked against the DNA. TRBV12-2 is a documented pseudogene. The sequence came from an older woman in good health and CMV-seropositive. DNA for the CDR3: TGTGCAAGTCGCCTCGCCGGGGGGGCTGGGAACACCGGGGAGCTGTTTTTT. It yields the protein CASRLAGGAGNTGELFF.